The 25 T cell receptor beta chains in this list originate from one sample, sequenced in a study of T cell changes during pregnancy in multiple sclerosis (dated by TCRdb to the late 2010s). The receptor library was made with the immunoSEQ multiplex PCR assay. As stored in TCRdb, this immuneACCESS dataset retains in-frame rearrangements with V and J assigned. A fraction of the clones does not appear; measured against another copy, unresolved V genes explain less than half of the discrepancy, and the remainder lacks a known reason. The sample data list about 51,000 clones, and approximately 94% of these were observed just once. Together, the top ten hold less than 0.65% of the sample. The sequenced sample was CD4+ T cells from peripheral blood mononuclear cells, obtained in the second trimester of pregnancy. Receptors were obtained from a female donor with multiple sclerosis, enrolled in a pregnancy study.

The rearrangement uses TRBV5-5 and TRBJ1-2; D remains unclear. Trimming took off 6 bases at V and 4 bases at J, with 13 bases between the two ends. The CDR3 runs 13 residues. CDR1 and CDR2 (germline): SGHKS, YYEKEE (reference sequence). The CDR3 is CASTLTASYGYTF. DNA of the CDR3: TGTGCCAGCACCCTGACCGCTAGCTATGGCTACACCTTC. Based on the CDR3 plus reference TRBV5-5 and TRBJ1-2, the full variable domain is DAGVTQSPTHLIKTRGQQVTLRCSPISGHKSVSWYQQVLGQGPQFIFQYYEKEERGRGNFPDRFSARQFPNYSSELNVNALLLGDSALYLCASTLTASYGYTFGSGTRLTVV.

The chain recombines TRBV5-1 with TRBJ1-2, with D perhaps TRBD1 (5 bases). Trimming stripped 5 bases from V and 5 bases from J, with 19 bases between. Germline CDR1 SGHRS, CDR2 YFSETQ. This CDR3 spans 15 amino acids. The CDR3 region is CASSQRGPGGYGYTF. DNA of the CDR3: TGCGCCAGCAGTCAACGGGGCCCTGGAGGGTATGGCTACACCTTC.

In its sample, this clone was seen a few times. The rearrangement uses TRBV30 and TRBJ1-1; D ambiguous. Germline V gene data show CDR1 as GTSNPN and CDR2 as SVGIG (reference sequence). This CDR3 contains 13 residues. V gave up 1 base and J gave up 1 base, with 7 bases separating them. The CDR3: CAWSATGNTEAFF. The CDR3 DNA sequence: TGTGCCTGGAGTGCTACGGGGAACACTGAAGCTTTCTTT.

DNA of the CDR3: TGTGCCAGCAGGCCAAGACAGGCCCTTAGTGAAAAACTGTTTTTT. It encodes CASRPRQALSEKLFF. The rearrangement links TRBV6-5 to TRBJ1-4, with D possibly being TRBD1 (6 bases). The CDR3 contains 15 residues. Germline V CDR1 and CDR2: MNHEY, SVGAGI. The V end lost 6 bases, the J end lost 7 bases, and 18 bases lay between the germline ends.

The chain is built from TRBV5-4 and TRBJ2-3; tentative D call: TRBD2 (7 bases). The V gene's germline CDR1 is SGHNT and CDR2 YYREEE (reference sequence). V dropped 0 bases and J dropped 2 bases, with 13 bases sitting between them. The CDR3 loop spans 16 amino acids. The CDR3 DNA follows: TGTGCCAGCAGCTTGGGTGGGAGGGGGAACACAGATACGCAGTATTTT. Its protein product is CASSLGGRGNTDTQYF.

The chain joins TRBV9 to TRBJ2-5; 7 nucleotides agree with TRBD1. Germline CDR1 SGDLS, CDR2 YYNGEE. After removal of 0 bases from V and 5 bases from J, the junction contained 10 bases not matched to a gene. The CDR3 has 16 amino acids. The CDR3 coding sequence is TGTGCCAGCAGCGTAGAGGCAGGGGGTGCCTTTGAGACCCAGTACTTC. Its protein product is CASSVEAGGAFETQYF.

The chain carries TRBV9 and TRBJ2-1, with no clear D. With 0 bases removed from V and 5 bases from J, the gap between germline ends came to 12 bases. The CDR3 is made up of 15 amino acids. Germline V gene sequence: CDR1 SGDLS, CDR2 YYNGEE. CDR3 nucleotides: TGTGCCAGCAGCGTAGCTACTGGCGGTAACAATGAGCAGTTCTTC. Protein sequence: CASSVATGGNNEQFF.

J is TRBJ1-2 and V is TRBV7-3, with unresolved D. Germline CDR1 reads SGHTA; CDR2 reads FQGTGA. The CDR3 totals 15 residues. The V end was cut by 0 bases, the J end by 7 bases, with 15 bases between. CDR3 nucleotide sequence: TGTGCCAGCAGCTTAACGGCCCTACGACACGCTGGCTACACCTTC. Its protein product is CASSLTALRHAGYTF.

The chain is built from TRBV6-5 and TRBJ1-2; 7 bases are a match to TRBD1. CDR1 and CDR2 (germline): MNHEY, SVGAGI. Unmatched junction bases numbered 7, after V lost 5 bases and J lost 7 bases. The CDR3 is made up of 13 amino acids. The CDR3 DNA sequence: TGTGCCAGCAGTCCCTCGGGACAGTCTGGCTACACCTTC. Its translation is CASSPSGQSGYTF.

The CDR3 spells CASSSGGALDTQYF. The CDR3, as DNA: TGTGCCAGTTCTAGCGGGGGGGCCTTAGATACGCAGTATTTT. This sequence joins TRBV19 and TRBJ2-3, with TRBD2 matching 12 bases. The CDR3 spans 14 residues. CDR1 is LNHDA, CDR2 SQIVND, per germline (reference sequence). Germline trimming cut 8 bases from V and 5 bases from J; bases unmatched to any gene: 5.

The count of this clone is one. J is TRBJ1-2 and V is TRBV15; TRBD1 agrees at 7 bases. Germline CDR1 and CDR2: LNHNV and YYDKDF (reference sequence). This CDR3 has 16 amino acids. With 0 bases clipped from V and 2 bases from J, the junction kept 6 bases outside the gene matches. The CDR3 sequence is CATSRDQWGQNYGYTF. The CDR3 DNA reads TGTGCCACCAGCAGAGACCAATGGGGACAGAACTATGGCTACACCTTC.

This chain links TRBV19 with TRBJ1-4, with TRBD1 matching 7 bases. Per the germline V gene, CDR1 is LNHDA and CDR2 is SQIVND (reference sequence). The CDR3 spans 14 residues. Unmatched junction bases numbered 8, after V lost 5 bases and J lost 8 bases. The CDR3 loop reads CASSVGQFREKLFF. CDR3 bases: TGTGCCAGTAGTGTGGGACAGTTTCGGGAAAAACTGTTTTTT.

This chain joins TRBV6-1 and TRBJ1-1, with D uncertain. The germline V and J ends were trimmed by 7 bases and 1 base, with 13 bases remaining between them. Germline CDR1 and CDR2: MNHNS and SASEGT. CDR3 length: 14 amino acids. The chain's CDR3 is CASTLGTTNTEAFF. CDR3 nucleotides: TGTGCCAGCACCCTTGGCACTACGAACACTGAAGCTTTCTTT.

This chain connects TRBV6-1 to TRBJ1-1; 9 nucleotides align to TRBD1. The CDR3 extends over 17 amino acids. Germline V gene sequence: CDR1 MNHNS, CDR2 SASEGT. V gave up 2 bases and J gave up 5 bases; unmatched junction bases: 12. The CDR3 nucleotides read TGTGCCAGCAGTGAAAATGGGTCCGGGACAGGGCAGACTGAAGCTTTCTTT. Its translation is CASSENGSGTGQTEAFF.

V gene TRBV6-1 combines with J gene TRBJ2-1, with 12 positions matching TRBD2. The germline gives CDR1 MNHNS, CDR2 SASEGT. With 6 bases clipped from V and 3 bases from J, the junction kept 3 bases outside the gene matches. This CDR3 region has 15 residues. The CDR3 DNA sequence: TGTGCCAGCAGGGAACTAGCGGGGGGCTACAATGAGCAGTTCTTC. Amino acid sequence: CASRELAGGYNEQFF.

Of note for this clone: Germline and junction disagree at one end, which may indicate a read error. This chain links TRBV2 with TRBJ1-1; the D gene is possibly TRBD1 (5 bases). The germline CDR1 and CDR2 sequences are SNHLY and FYNNEI. The CDR3 runs to 9 residues. The CDR3 bases are TGTGCCAGTGGGACTGCAGCTTTCTTT. Its translation is CASGTAAFF.

This clone was seen only once. J is TRBJ2-2 and V is TRBV9; TRBD1 agrees at 7 bases. Germline V gene lookup returns CDR1 SGDLS and CDR2 YYNGEE. The CDR3 has 15 amino acids. With 4 bases clipped from V and 3 bases from J, the junction kept 6 bases outside the gene matches. The DNA for the CDR3 is TGTGCCAGCAGCCCTCAGGGGGAACACACCGGGGAGCTGTTTTTT. Protein product: CASSPQGEHTGELFF.

The gene calls are TRBV5-1 and TRBJ1-4, with D possibly TRBD1 on 5 matching bases. CDR3 length: 18 residues. Trimming pared 4 bases from V and 5 bases from J, leaving 24 bases between. Germline values: CDR1 SGHRS, CDR2 YFSETQ. CDR3 residues: CASSPSQTGVRVNEKLFF. For the CDR3, the DNA is TGCGCCAGCAGCCCCTCTCAGACGGGGGTTCGGGTAAATGAAAAACTGTTTTTT.

The rearrangement uses TRBV12-5 and TRBJ2-2, with 8 nucleotides matching TRBD1. V trimming: 1 base; J trimming: 9 bases; junction bases outside the gene matches: 10. The CDR3 has 16 amino acids. CDR1 is LGHNT, CDR2 FRNRAP, per germline. The DNA for the CDR3 is TGTGCTAGTGGTTTGGCCCCCGGGACAGGAAGAAGGGAGCTGTTTTTT. This gives the protein CASGLAPGTGRRELFF.

Here the CDR3 reads CASSFVGGSSYEQYF. Written as DNA, the CDR3 is TGTGCCAGCAGTTTCGTGGGGGGAAGCTCCTACGAGCAGTACTTC. V gene TRBV27 combines with J gene TRBJ2-7, with D possibly TRBD2 on 6 matching bases. Germline assignment: CDR1 MNHEY and CDR2 SMNVEV (reference sequence). Trimming removed 3 bases from V and 0 bases from J, with 12 bases in between. There are 15 residues in the CDR3.

Notes on this clone: Other DNA sequences in this sample translate to the same CDR3. This chain connects TRBV6-1 to TRBJ1-6; D gene unclear. Germline V gene data show CDR1 as MNHNS and CDR2 as SASEGT. The CDR3 contains 15 residues. The V end lost 7 bases, the J end lost 4 bases, and 14 bases lay between the germline ends. The CDR3 nucleotides read TGTGCCAGCATCGAGCGGTCAGGTTATAATTCACCCCTCCACTTT. The encoded protein is CASIERSGYNSPLHF.

The chain recombines TRBV5-4 with TRBJ2-5, with D perhaps TRBD2 (6 bases). Germline-derived CDR1 and CDR2 are SGHNT and YYREEE (reference sequence). V lost 4 bases to trimming and J lost 3 bases, with 16 bases between them. CDR3 length: 15 amino acids. The CDR3 coding sequence is TGTGCCAGCAGCCCCTCGGGACTCCTAGAAGAGACCCAGTACTTC. It yields the protein CASSPSGLLEETQYF.

J is TRBJ2-5 and V is TRBV27; the match to TRBD1 covers 7 bases. Germline trimming cut 4 bases from V and 5 bases from J; bases unmatched to any gene: 10. This CDR3 is 15 amino acids long. CDR1 MNHEY and CDR2 SMNVEV come from the germline V gene (reference sequence). The CDR3 region is CASSSRQGSYETQYF. The CDR3 DNA sequence: TGTGCCAGCAGTTCGCGACAGGGCAGCTACGAGACCCAGTACTTC.

This rearrangement joins TRBV5-4 to TRBJ2-7; 7 bases fit TRBD1. This CDR3 has 15 amino acids. Germline values: CDR1 SGHNT, CDR2 YYREEE (reference sequence). V shed 4 bases, J shed 3 bases, and the junction held 10 bases outside the gene matches. CDR3 DNA sequence: TGTGCCAGCAGCCCGGCCCCGGACAGGAACTACGAGCAGTACTTC. As protein: CASSPAPDRNYEQYF.

The chain has TRBV6-5 and TRBJ1-2; a possible D gene is TRBD1 (6 bases). CDR3 length: 14 residues. Trimming took 5 bases from V and 5 from J, leaving 15 bases between them. CDR1 is MNHEY and CDR2 is SVGAGI in the germline V gene. This chain's CDR3 is CASSARTAVYGYTF. CDR3 sequence (DNA): TGTGCCAGCAGTGCTAGGACAGCTGTTTATGGCTACACCTTC.